The text below deals with one T cell receptor (beta chain). Its cognate antigen is unknown. The data stem from a study of cytomegalovirus exposure and HLA in healthy donors. Study-wide results and caveats: Accurate prediction of HLA-A and HLA-B alleles (for most subjects) was reportedly achieved from TCR beta sequences.

Both 60 Vbeta primers and 13 Jbeta primers went into the PCR. Using immunoSEQ multiplex PCR, the repertoire was profiled, and TCRdb retains in-frame clones only, with some absent. The sample contains around 76,000 clones, about four fifths of which appear only once. The CDR3 contains 14 residues. Trimming removed 4 bases from V and 11 bases from J, with 20 bases in between. The V gene's germline CDR1 is WNHNN and CDR2 SYGVQD (reference sequence). The rearrangement joins TRBV10-1 to TRBJ1-1; the D gene is possibly TRBD1 (6 bases). The sequence was collected from a middle-aged man in good health and CMV-seronegative. The sequencing input was PBMCs. CDR3 in DNA: TGCGCCAGCAGTGTTCAATCGACAGGCGGGTTGGCTTTCTTT. Amino acid sequence: CASSVQSTGGLAFF.